These 32 T cell receptor beta chains share one sample of origin, sequenced in a study of blood T cell repertoires in COVID-19. The protocol was immunoSEQ multiplex PCR, while the TCRdb copy is restricted to in-frame clones and leaves out a portion. Among about 80,000 clones, roughly 82% were seen once, and the ten largest hold roughly 22%. Specimen: peripheral blood. All receptors derive from a human donor in a cohort sampled during active COVID-19.

This clone was observed a few times. The chain uses TRBV6-1 and TRBJ1-2; weak D call: TRBD1 (6 bases). Germline CDR1 MNHNS, CDR2 SASEGT. The CDR3 is 13 amino acids. Deletions cut 3 bases from V and 3 bases from J, with 8 bases between. The CDR3: CASSDPGDYGYTF. The CDR3 DNA sequence: TGTGCCAGCAGTGATCCAGGGGACTATGGCTACACCTTC.

The genes are TRBV11-1 and TRBJ2-4; possibly TRBD2 for D (6 bases). The V and J ends lost 3 bases and 2 bases respectively, with 8 bases between them. CDR1 and CDR2 (germline): SGHAT, FQDESV (reference sequence). This CDR3 contains 14 residues. CDR3 region: CASSFGGSKNIQYF. DNA of the CDR3: TGTGCCAGCAGCTTTGGAGGGTCCAAAAACATTCAGTACTTC. Combining the CDR3 with reference TRBV11-1 and TRBJ2-4 gives the whole variable domain EAEVAQSPRYKITEKSQAVAFWCDPISGHATLYWYRQILGQGPELLVQFQDESVVDDSQLPKDRFSAERLKGVDSTLKIQPAELGDSAMYLCASSFGGSKNIQYFGAGTRLSVL.

This rearrangement joins TRBV12-3 or TRBV12-4 to TRBJ2-1, with D perhaps TRBD2 (5 bases). The CDR3 is made up of 13 amino acids. V was pared by 3 bases and J by 4 bases, with 7 bases between. The CDR3 spells CASSFGGYNEQFF. DNA for the CDR3: TGTGCCAGCAGTTTTGGCGGGTACAATGAGCAGTTCTTC.

A few counts support this clone. The chain joins TRBV10-3 to TRBJ1-1; the match to TRBD1 covers 9 bases. This CDR3 is 14 amino acids long. V was clipped by 6 bases and J by 1 base; unmatched bases: 3. Germline loops: CDR1 ENHRY, CDR2 SYGVKD. The CDR3 DNA follows: TGTGCCATCAGGGGGACAGGGCGGAACACTGAAGCTTTCTTT. Translation: CAIRGTGRNTEAFF.

CDR3 bases: TGTGCCAGCAGCTCCGGACAGGGGCGCCCTTATGAAAAACTGTTTTTT. Its translation is CASSSGQGRPYEKLFF. The rearrangement uses TRBV9 and TRBJ1-4; TRBD1 aligns across 9 bases. The CDR3 runs 16 residues. Germline V gene lookup returns CDR1 SGDLS and CDR2 YYNGEE. V shed 4 bases, J shed 6 bases, and the junction held 10 bases outside the gene matches.

The chain has TRBV28 and TRBJ1-5; 9 bases are shared with TRBD1. Trimming cost V 9 bases and J 4 bases; bases outside gene matches: 10. Germline CDR1 reads MDHEN; CDR2 reads SYDVKM. This CDR3 has 15 amino acids. The CDR3 loop reads CASTLTDRGNQPQHF. In DNA form, the CDR3 reads TGTGCCAGTACCCTTACCGACAGGGGGAATCAGCCCCAGCATTTT.

This clone was counted between two and nine times. V is TRBV2 and J is TRBJ2-5, with 12 bases aligning to TRBD2. Germline CDR1 reads SNHLY; CDR2 reads FYNNEI. CDR3 length: 16 amino acids. V lost 9 bases and J lost 0; bases outside the gene matches: 8. The CDR3 here is CARRASGGAYQETQYF. The CDR3 DNA is TGTGCCAGAAGGGCTAGCGGGGGGGCGTACCAAGAGACCCAGTACTTC.

This clone occurred once. The V gene is TRBV10-3, the J gene TRBJ1-5; 7 bases map to TRBD1. Looked up from germline, CDR1 is ENHRY and CDR2 is SYGVKD. The CDR3 runs 15 residues. V trimming: 2 bases; J trimming: 3 bases; junction bases outside the gene matches: 4. CDR3 region: CAISEHDRDNQPQHF. The CDR3, as DNA: TGTGCCATCAGTGAGCACGACAGGGACAATCAGCCCCAGCATTTT.

The chain is built from TRBV7-9 and TRBJ2-7; a weak D match, TRBD1 (6 bases). V lost 5 bases and J 4 bases, leaving 15 bases between the germline ends. The CDR3 spans 14 residues. The V gene's germline CDR1 is SEHNR and CDR2 FQNEAQ (reference sequence). As DNA, the CDR3 is TGTGCCAGCAGCATCCGGGACAAAGCATACGAGCAGTACTTC. Its protein product is CASSIRDKAYEQYF.

This chain links TRBV7-6 with TRBJ1-2; D is undetermined. Germline loops: CDR1 SGHVS, CDR2 FNYEAQ. The V gene lost 1 base and the J gene lost 3 bases, with 18 bases spanning the gap. This CDR3 has 17 residues. The DNA of the CDR3 is TGTGCCAGCAGCTTAGGCCCAGGCCCTTCATCCTACTATGGCTACACCTTC. Its protein is CASSLGPGPSSYYGYTF.

This sequence joins TRBV27 and TRBJ2-1; D possibly corresponds to TRBD2 (6 bases). The V gene's germline CDR1 is MNHEY and CDR2 SMNVEV (reference sequence). V was trimmed by 7 bases and J by 7 bases, leaving 8 bases between them. This CDR3 is built from 11 residues. The CDR3 loop is CASNGGNEQFF. CDR3 bases: TGTGCCAGCAACGGAGGGAATGAGCAGTTCTTC.

This sequence joins TRBV5-6 and TRBJ2-3, with 7 nucleotides matching TRBD1. The junction had 10 bases not matched to a gene; V was cut back by 5 bases and J by 4 bases. The CDR3 covers 15 residues. Germline V gene sequence: CDR1 SGHDT, CDR2 YYEEEE. The CDR3 protein is CASRLDRATPDTQYF. The CDR3 nucleotides read TGTGCCAGCAGGCTAGACAGGGCCACCCCAGATACGCAGTATTTT.

This chain joins TRBV5-1 and TRBJ1-5; TRBD1 aligns across 9 bases. The trim removed 0 bases at V and 4 bases at J, leaving 2 bases unmatched. The CDR3 contains 15 residues. The germline CDR1 and CDR2 sequences are SGHRS and YFSETQ. The CDR3 here is CASSLDGQGNQPQHF. In DNA form, the CDR3 reads TGCGCCAGCAGCTTGGATGGACAGGGGAATCAGCCCCAGCATTTT.

This rearrangement joins TRBV29-1 to TRBJ1-5; possible D gene TRBD1, 5 bases. Germline V lookup: CDR1 SQVTM, CDR2 ANQGSEA. The V and J ends lost 6 bases and 3 bases respectively, with 18 bases between them. The CDR3 covers 15 residues. The CDR3 is CSVGEVAGVNQPQHF. DNA for the CDR3: TGCAGCGTGGGGGAGGTCGCGGGGGTCAATCAGCCCCAGCATTTT.

The chain uses TRBV7-9 and TRBJ1-6; 7 bases fit TRBD1. After removal of 5 bases from V and 7 bases from J, the junction contained 5 bases not matched to a gene. The CDR3 has 14 residues. Germline V gene lookup returns CDR1 SEHNR and CDR2 FQNEAQ (reference sequence). Here the CDR3 DNA reads TGTGCCAGCAGCCCGACAGGGACCAATTCACCCCTCCACTTT. Encoded protein: CASSPTGTNSPLHF.

V usage is TRBV11-3 and J usage is TRBJ2-1; 9 bases are shared with TRBD1. The CDR3 sequence is 14 residues long. After removal of 5 bases from V and 11 bases from J, the junction contained 10 bases not matched to a gene. Germline loops: CDR1 SGHNT, CDR2 YENEEA. The CDR3 loop is CASSQDGTGSQQFF. CDR3 nucleotides: TGTGCCAGCAGCCAAGACGGGACAGGGTCGCAGCAGTTCTTC.

The table lists this clone with a few counts. The chain recombines TRBV5-1 with TRBJ1-1, with 9 positions matching TRBD1. This CDR3 is built from 14 residues. Trimming removed 7 bases from V and 5 bases from J; junction bases left unmatched: 9. Germline CDR1 SGHRS, CDR2 YFSETQ. Written as DNA, the CDR3 is TGCGCCAGCCGCACAACACAGGGGGCGACTGAAGCTTTCTTT. This sequence encodes CASRTTQGATEAFF.

The chain couples TRBV19 to TRBJ1-1; D is unresolved. The CDR3 covers 17 residues. Per the germline V gene, CDR1 is LNHDA and CDR2 is SQIVND (reference sequence). With 3 bases removed from V and 1 base from J, the gap between germline ends came to 18 bases. CDR3 coding DNA: TGTGCCAGTAGTATCGAGGCGTATAGAGCTCGGAACACTGAAGCTTTCTTT. As protein: CASSIEAYRARNTEAFF.

V gene TRBV27 combines with J gene TRBJ2-3; D is possibly TRBD2 (7 bases). Trimming removed 4 bases at V and 0 bases at J, with 14 bases between. CDR1 MNHEY and CDR2 SMNVEV come from the germline V gene (reference sequence). This CDR3 is built from 16 residues. The CDR3 DNA is TGTGCCAGCAGTTGGGGGGGGCACGGCAGCACAGATACGCAGTATTTT. Translation gives CASSWGGHGSTDTQYF.

The chain carries TRBV5-1 and TRBJ1-1; D perhaps matches TRBD1 (6 bases). The CDR3 has 13 residues. Germline CDR1 and CDR2: SGHRS and YFSETQ. Trimming removed 3 bases at V and 1 base at J, with 7 bases between. The CDR3 loop is CASSSGQNTEAFF. The CDR3 bases are TGCGCCAGCAGCTCGGGACAGAACACTGAAGCTTTCTTT.

This clone occurred a few times. This chain joins TRBV28 and TRBJ1-5; D ambiguous. CDR1 MDHEN and CDR2 SYDVKM come from the germline V gene. The CDR3 has 13 amino acids. The germline V and J ends were trimmed by 2 bases and 6 bases, with 8 bases remaining between them. This chain's CDR3 is CASSLDTPQPQHF. The CDR3 nucleotides read TGTGCCAGCAGTTTAGACACGCCTCAGCCCCAGCATTTT.

V is TRBV28 and J is TRBJ2-1, with 9 positions matching TRBD1. The CDR3 spans 15 residues. The trim removed 6 bases at V and 5 bases at J, leaving 8 bases unmatched. Germline CDR1 is MDHEN and CDR2 is SYDVKM. CDR3 bases: TGTGCCAGCAGATACACCGGGACAGGGAACAATGAGCAGTTCTTC. It specifies CASRYTGTGNNEQFF.

This chain links TRBV5-5 with TRBJ1-5, with D hard to call. The CDR3 covers 14 residues. The V gene's germline CDR1 is SGHKS and CDR2 YYEKEE (reference sequence). Trimming took 2 bases from V and 8 from J, leaving 14 bases between them. In DNA, the CDR3 is TGTGCCAGCAGCTTCTACAGTTTTAACAAGCCCCAGCATTTT. Amino acids: CASSFYSFNKPQHF.

V and J are TRBV27 and TRBJ1-1; TRBD1 matches 9 bases. The CDR3 sequence is 15 residues long. Germline values: CDR1 MNHEY, CDR2 SMNVEV (reference sequence). J gave up 2 bases and V 6 bases, and 7 bases lay outside the gene matches. The CDR3 protein is CASSPGQGSNTEAFF. The CDR3 DNA follows: TGTGCCAGCAGCCCGGGACAGGGATCCAACACTGAAGCTTTCTTT.

This clone occurred once. The chain joins TRBV28 to TRBJ2-1, with 9 bases identical to TRBD1. Trimming at V came to 5 bases and at J to 8 bases, leaving 10 bases not matched to a gene. Germline assignment: CDR1 MDHEN and CDR2 SYDVKM. The CDR3 runs 15 residues. CDR3 loop: CASSTQGAQGDEQFF. In DNA form, the CDR3 reads TGTGCCAGCAGTACACAGGGGGCCCAGGGGGATGAGCAGTTCTTC.

The chain uses TRBV2 and TRBJ2-5; 8 bases match TRBD1. V trimming: 7 bases; J trimming: 2 bases; junction bases outside the gene matches: 6. The CDR3 is 14 amino acids. Germline values: CDR1 SNHLY, CDR2 FYNNEI. CDR3 DNA sequence: TGTGCCAGCAACCGACAGGGGAAACAAGAGACCCAGTACTTC. Translated: CASNRQGKQETQYF.

The genes are TRBV28 and TRBJ1-5; D unclear. The germline V and J ends were trimmed by 1 base and 5 bases, with 9 bases remaining between them. CDR1 MDHEN and CDR2 SYDVKM come from the germline V gene. The CDR3 covers 14 residues. The CDR3 DNA is TGTGCCAGCAGTTTATTACAGCGGTATCAGCCCCAGCATTTT. Translated: CASSLLQRYQPQHF.

CDR3 in amino acids: CASSLTGHQPQHF. The CDR3 DNA follows: TGTGCCAGCAGCTTGACAGGGCATCAGCCCCAGCATTTT. The V and J genes are TRBV12-3 or TRBV12-4 and TRBJ1-5; the match to TRBD1 covers 7 bases. This CDR3 spans 13 amino acids. The ends lost 6 bases at V and 5 bases at J; junction bases unmatched: 4.

J is TRBJ1-2 and V is TRBV20-1; D is perhaps TRBD1 (5 bases). Trimming shortened V by 3 bases and J by 14 bases, and 16 bases separated the two germline ends. Per germline, CDR1 DFQATT and CDR2 SNEGSKA (reference sequence). The CDR3 consists of 11 residues. CDR3: CSASSQGRYTF. CDR3 DNA: TGCAGTGCTAGTTCGCAGGGTCGTTATACCTTC.

The rearrangement joins TRBV24-1 to TRBJ2-7; D perhaps matches TRBD1 (5 bases). This CDR3 region has 15 residues. Germline-derived CDR1 and CDR2 are KGHDR and SFDVKD. The V and J ends lost 0 bases and 3 bases respectively, with 11 bases between them. As DNA, the CDR3 is TGTGCCACCAGTGATTTGCGGCAGGGTCACTACGAGCAGTACTTC. Amino acids: CATSDLRQGHYEQYF.

The chain couples TRBV5-1 to TRBJ2-7; D is uncertain. The CDR3 runs to 13 residues. The germline V gene has CDR1 SGHRS and CDR2 YFSETQ. Trimming stripped 5 bases from V and 5 bases from J, with 14 bases between. CDR3 sequence: CASRNLQVHEQYF. CDR3 nucleotides: TGCGCCAGCAGGAACCTGCAGGTCCACGAGCAGTACTTC. The variable domain in full, with the rest retrieved from reference TRBV5-1 and TRBJ2-7, is KAGVTQTPRYLIKTRGQQVTLSCSPISGHRSVSWYQQTPGQGLQFLFEYFSETQRNKGNFPGRFSGRQFSNSRSEMNVSTLELGDSALYLCASRNLQVHEQYFGPGTRLTVT.

V and J are TRBV6-5 and TRBJ2-5; 7 nucleotides align to TRBD1. CDR3 length: 13 residues. J lost 5 bases, V lost 5 bases, and 5 bases had no gene match. Germline assignment: CDR1 MNHEY and CDR2 SVGAGI. CDR3 loop: CASSQTGQETQYF. Written as DNA, the CDR3 is TGTGCCAGCAGTCAGACAGGGCAGGAGACCCAGTACTTC.